This record covers a single T cell receptor (beta chain). The entry originates in a study of shared clonotypes between healthy human individuals. Looking at the study overall: The cohort had a couple of women and a few men, ages 18 to 49.

The assay used deep level. Each subset's genomic DNA was shared equally among a number of immunoSEQ plates. The data were produced by immunoSEQ multiplex PCR, yet TCRdb's version contains in-frame clones alone and is incomplete. This sample has around 2,100,000 clones; about 95% occur once, and the top ten carry 0.9% to 1.5%. CD8 cells classed as naive were CD45RO-negative and positively selected for CCR7, excluding terminally differentiated effector memory CD45RA+ cells. Every donor, a Caucasian adult, lived in Nashville, Tennessee. Trimming at V came to 4 bases and at J to 10 bases, leaving 6 bases not matched to a gene. Per germline, CDR1 GTSNPN and CDR2 SVGIG (reference sequence). This CDR3 has 13 amino acids.

The sequenced sample was naive CD8+ T cells sorted from blood. The genes are TRBV30 and TRBJ1-6, with 8 nucleotides matching TRBD1. This clonotype originated in a man between 18 and 35 years old in good health. CDR3 coding DNA: TGTGCCTGGACGGACAGGGTAGACTCACCCCTCCACTTT. As protein: CAWTDRVDSPLHF.